Given below is one TCR beta chain in context. Its target is unknown. The PCR ran on 60 Vbeta and 13 Jbeta primers. Produced via immunoSEQ multiplex PCR; TCRdb's table is partial and in-frame only. The repertoire has around 130,000 clones, around 77% of them found once; the top ten carry approximately 0.9%. This sample was taken from a study of cytomegalovirus exposure and HLA in healthy donors. General study findings and limits: The classifier was said to identify cytomegalovirus status with high specificity and sensitivity. When analyzed later, a missense DCLRE1C variant was found to be linked to TCR beta V- and J-gene trimming. Donors belonging to an Asian-associated ancestry cluster reportedly showed fewer N-insertions in productive TCRs than the approximately 640-donor mean, according to what a later analysis found.

Trimming took 0 bases from V and 4 from J, leaving 9 bases between them. The CDR3 sequence is 14 residues long. Germline assignment: CDR1 LNHNV and CDR2 YYDKDF (reference sequence). The sequencing input was PBMCs. This clonotype originated in a woman aged 55-69 years in good health and CMV-seronegative. The rearrangement joins TRBV15 to TRBJ2-5; D possibly corresponds to TRBD2 (5 bases). CDR3 DNA sequence: TGTGCCACCAGCAGAGATCCTCGGGGAGAGACCCAGTACTTC. Translating it yields CATSRDPRGETQYF.